These 21 T cell receptor beta chains came from one sample sequenced in a study of blood T cell repertoires in COVID-19 (dated by TCRdb to 2020 to 2021). Receptor amplification or capture employed the immunoSEQ multiplex PCR assay. The table was pulled from immuneACCESS by TCRdb, which kept in-frame rearrangements only. Such tables lose some clones; where checked, under half of the loss comes from unresolved V genes, and the rest has no known cause. The sample table lists almost 250,000 clones, about 88% of them with a count of one. About 1.6% of the sample is held by the ten biggest clonotypes. The sample comprised PBMCs or T cells enriched from blood (not recorded which). Receptors originate from a woman in her 50s who had recovered from COVID-19.

This clone has just a few counts. The rearrangement joins TRBV7-3 to TRBJ2-7; 13 bases match TRBD2. CDR1 and CDR2 from the germline V gene are SGHTA and FQGTGA. Trimming removed 4 bases from V and 5 bases from J; junction bases left unmatched: 5. CDR3 length equals 15 residues. CDR3 protein: CASSSGLAGVDEQYF. The CDR3 DNA reads TGTGCCAGCAGCTCCGGACTAGCGGGAGTCGACGAGCAGTACTTC.

About this clone: A junction boundary mismatches the germline segment, possibly from a read error. The chain uses TRBV15 and TRBJ2-7; 12 bases align to TRBD2. CDR3 size: 18 residues. The germline V gene encodes CDR1 LNHNV and CDR2 YYDKDF (reference sequence). CDR3 amino acids: CATSRDLTSGSVSHEQYF. The CDR3 region has the DNA TGTGCCACCAGCAGAGATCTGACTAGCGGGAGTGTCTCCCACGAGCAGTACTTC.

The V call is TRBV2, the J call TRBJ2-5; unclear D gene. Trimming pared 2 bases from V and 2 bases from J, leaving 6 bases between. The CDR3 covers 13 residues. Germline-derived CDR1 and CDR2 are SNHLY and FYNNEI. The CDR3 nucleotides read TGTGCCAGCAGTGAAATACAACAAGAGACCCAGTACTTC. Its translation: CASSEIQQETQYF.

V and J are TRBV19 and TRBJ2-1; TRBD2 matches 9 bases. The CDR3 extends over 17 amino acids. With 4 bases clipped from V and 1 base from J, the junction kept 8 bases outside the gene matches. Germline lookup yields CDR1 LNHDA and CDR2 SQIVND (reference sequence). CDR3 in amino acids: CASSKPSSGASYNEQFF. In DNA, the CDR3 is TGTGCCAGTAGTAAGCCCTCTAGCGGGGCGTCCTACAATGAGCAGTTCTTC. Filled out from reference TRBV19 and TRBJ2-1, the complete variable domain reads DGGITQSPKYLFRKEGQNVTLSCEQNLNHDAMYWYRQDPGQGLRLIYYSQIVNDFQKGDIAEGYSVSREKKESFPLTVTSAQKNPTAFYLCASSKPSSGASYNEQFFGPGTRLTVL.

This rearrangement joins TRBV4-1 to TRBJ2-1; D possibly corresponds to TRBD1 (6 bases). With 4 bases removed from V and 6 bases from J, the gap between germline ends came to 22 bases. Germline-derived CDR1 and CDR2 are MGHRA and YSYEKL. The CDR3 loop spans 17 amino acids. As DNA, the CDR3 is TGCGCCAGCAGCCTAACCAAAACAGGGTGGAACGCCAATGAGCAGTTCTTC. Its protein is CASSLTKTGWNANEQFF.

The V and J genes are TRBV7-9 and TRBJ1-1, with D uncertain. The germline V and J ends were trimmed by 5 bases and 5 bases, with 15 bases remaining between them. Germline V gene lookup returns CDR1 SEHNR and CDR2 FQNEAQ (reference sequence). CDR3 size: 14 residues. CDR3 bases: TGTGCCAGCAGCAACCCCCTGGAGAGGACTGAAGCTTTCTTT. Amino acid sequence: CASSNPLERTEAFF.

V and J are TRBV15 and TRBJ2-1; TRBD2 matches 12 bases. Germline V gives CDR1 LNHNV, CDR2 YYDKDF (reference sequence). The CDR3 runs 16 residues. Trimming at V came to 2 bases and at J to 8 bases, leaving 7 bases not matched to a gene. The CDR3 DNA reads as TGTGCCACCAGCAGACAGACTAGCGGGAGACGCGATGAGCAGTTCTTC. It codes for CATSRQTSGRRDEQFF.

This chain joins TRBV5-8 and TRBJ1-5, with 8 bases identical to TRBD1. The V gene end was trimmed by 1 base and the J gene end by 3 bases; junction bases not matched to a gene: 12. Germline-derived CDR1 and CDR2 are SGHTS and YDEGEE. The CDR3 loop spans 18 amino acids. This CDR3 is CASSLPLRDRGINQPQHF. The CDR3 DNA reads as TGTGCCAGCAGCTTGCCCCTCCGCGACAGGGGAATCAATCAGCCCCAGCATTTT.

CDR3 DNA: TGTGCCTGGAAGGACAGTAATTCACCCCTCCACTTT. Its protein product is CAWKDSNSPLHF. This chain uses TRBV30 with TRBJ1-6, with a possible D match to TRBD1 (6 bases). CDR1 is GTSNPN and CDR2 is SVGIG in the germline V gene (reference sequence). The ends were cut back, 4 bases at V and 6 bases at J, with 7 bases in the middle. The CDR3 has 12 residues.

The chain links TRBV7-9 to TRBJ2-1; D ambiguous. Trimming shortened V by 1 base and J by 5 bases, and 9 bases separated the two germline ends. This CDR3 is built from 14 residues. CDR1 and CDR2 (germline): SEHNR, FQNEAQ (reference sequence). Written as DNA, the CDR3 is TGTGCCAGCAGCTTAGGGAGTTTTGACAATGAGCAGTTCTTC. The encoded protein is CASSLGSFDNEQFF. The full variable domain, completed using reference TRBV7-9 and TRBJ2-1, is DTGVSQNPRHKITKRGQNVTFRCDPISEHNRLYWYRQTLGQGPEFLTYFQNEAQLEKSRLLSDRFSAERPKGSFSTLEIQRTEQGDSAMYLCASSLGSFDNEQFFGPGTRLTVL.

The rearrangement links TRBV27 to TRBJ2-6; D is undetermined. The V and J ends lost 7 bases and 2 bases respectively, with 9 bases between them. CDR1 and CDR2 (germline): MNHEY, SMNVEV (reference sequence). The CDR3 covers 14 residues. CDR3 amino acids: CASTARAGANVLTF. The CDR3, as DNA: TGTGCCAGCACCGCCCGGGCTGGGGCCAACGTCCTGACTTTC. The full variable domain, completed using reference TRBV27 and TRBJ2-6, is EAQVTQNPRYLITVTGKKLTVTCSQNMNHEYMSWYRQDPGLGLRQIYYSMNVEVTDKGDVPEGYKVSRKEKRNFPLILESPSPNQTSLYFCASTARAGANVLTFGAGSRLTVL.

The genes are TRBV18 and TRBJ2-1, with D possibly being TRBD1 (6 bases). CDR1 and CDR2 (germline): KGHSH, LQKENI. The CDR3 runs to 14 residues. The V gene lost 4 bases and the J gene lost 15 bases, with 22 bases spanning the gap. The DNA of the CDR3 is TGTGCCAGCTCACGCGGAACGAACCGGCTAGGGGGGTTCTTC. It specifies CASSRGTNRLGGFF.

J is TRBJ1-6 and V is TRBV4-2, with 10 bases matching TRBD1. Losses at the gene ends were 5 bases for V and 7 bases for J; bases not matched to a gene: 8. CDR3 length: 16 residues. Looked up from germline, CDR1 is LGHNA and CDR2 is YNFKEQ. The CDR3 protein is CASSFTSGQGNSPLHF. CDR3 coding DNA: TGTGCCAGCAGCTTTACCTCGGGACAGGGGAATTCACCCCTCCACTTT.

The genes are TRBV28 and TRBJ2-7, with 9 nucleotides matching TRBD1. Germline V CDR1 and CDR2: MDHEN, SYDVKM. The CDR3 length is 14 residues. The V gene end was trimmed by 6 bases and the J gene end by 1 base; junction bases not matched to a gene: 4. In nucleotides, the CDR3 is TGTGCCAGCAGCACCGGGACAGGGTCCTACGAGCAGTACTTC. Residues: CASSTGTGSYEQYF.

The chain carries TRBV19 and TRBJ2-1, with 9 bases identical to TRBD2. Trimming removed 3 bases from V and 0 bases from J; junction bases left unmatched: 6. The germline gives CDR1 LNHDA, CDR2 SQIVND (reference sequence). The CDR3 spans 17 residues. The CDR3: CASSISGSVGSYNEQFF. For the CDR3, the DNA is TGTGCCAGTAGTATTAGCGGGAGCGTCGGCTCCTACAATGAGCAGTTCTTC.

V usage is TRBV6-5 and J usage is TRBJ1-6; the match to TRBD1 covers 7 bases. The J segment lost 14 bases and the V segment lost 2 bases, leaving 9 bases of the junction unmatched. This CDR3 is 14 amino acids long. The V gene's germline CDR1 is MNHEY and CDR2 SVGAGI. The DNA for the CDR3 is TGTGCCAGCAGTTACAACAGGGGCCCTACTACCCTCCACTTT. This translates into CASSYNRGPTTLHF.

CDR3 DNA: TGTGCCAGCAGCTTAACAGGGGGCGCATGGGAGACCCAGTACTTC. Translated: CASSLTGGAWETQYF. The chain joins TRBV7-2 to TRBJ2-5, with 9 bases aligning to TRBD1. This CDR3 is 15 amino acids long. The V gene end was trimmed by 2 bases and the J gene end by 5 bases; junction bases not matched to a gene: 6. From germline, CDR1 is SGHTA and CDR2 FQGNSA.

The chain is built from TRBV5-1 and TRBJ1-1, with TRBD1 as a possible D gene (5 bases). Germline V gives CDR1 SGHRS, CDR2 YFSETQ. Deletions cut 4 bases from V and 4 bases from J, with 17 bases between. There are 15 residues in the CDR3. CDR3 coding DNA: TGCGCCAGCAGCCTCAGACAGTCAACGGGCACTGAAGCTTTCTTT. It is translated as CASSLRQSTGTEAFF.

The rearrangement uses TRBV11-3 and TRBJ2-2; unclear D gene. CDR1 and CDR2 from the germline V gene are SGHNT and YENEEA. V dropped 1 base and J dropped 1 base, with 4 bases sitting between them. The CDR3 runs 14 residues. Here the CDR3 DNA reads TGTGCCAGCAGCTTAGGACAGAACACCGGGGAGCTGTTTTTT. Translation gives CASSLGQNTGELFF. The whole variable domain, filled in from reference TRBV11-3 and TRBJ2-2, reads EAGVVQSPRYKIIEKKQPVAFWCNPISGHNTLYWYLQNLGQGPELLIRYENEEAVDDSQLPKDRFSAERLKGVDSTLKIQPAELGDSAVYLCASSLGQNTGELFFGEGSRLTVL.

The chain uses TRBV27 and TRBJ2-7; 8 nucleotides match TRBD2. Germline CDR1 MNHEY, CDR2 SMNVEV (reference sequence). This CDR3 is built from 15 residues. J gave up 6 bases and V 2 bases, and 9 bases lay outside the gene matches. CDR3 in amino acids: CASSLGSSGLGEQYF. CDR3 bases: TGTGCCAGCAGTTTAGGGTCTAGCGGGTTGGGCGAGCAGTACTTC.

CDR3 nucleotides: TGTGCCAGCACCAGACTTTCTGAAGCTTTCTTT. Its protein product is CASTRLSEAFF. The chain links TRBV6-6 to TRBJ1-1; D gene uncertain. V lost 7 bases to trimming and J lost 6 bases, with 9 bases between them. CDR1 and CDR2 from the germline V gene are MNHNY and SVGAGI (reference sequence). The CDR3 totals 11 residues.